One sample yielded the 26 T cell receptor beta chains listed below, sequenced in a study of T cell responses to AZD1222 COVID-19 vaccine. The assay was immunoSEQ multiplex PCR, and TCRdb's table has in-frame clones only and misses some. The sample holds 100,000 to 150,000 clones; roughly 90% are singletons and the top ten take around 4%. Source: peripheral blood, taken on day 0 of AZD1222 vaccination. The source is an adult in good health.

This chain joins TRBV3-1 (or the pseudogene TRBV3-2) and TRBJ1-4; 11 nucleotides agree with TRBD1. The CDR3 length is 14 residues. From germline, CDR1 is LGHDT and CDR2 YNNKEL (reference sequence). J gave up 7 bases and V 4 bases, and 2 bases lay outside the gene matches. The CDR3 bases are TGTGCCAGCAGCCTTGGGACAGGGGGTGAAAAACTGTTTTTT. Amino acid sequence: CASSLGTGGEKLFF.

The chain links TRBV21-1 to TRBJ1-6. TRBV21-1 is labeled a pseudogene. This CDR3 contains 14 residues. CDR3 sequence (DNA): TGTGCCAGCAGCAAGGGAGGGTTGGATTCACCCCTCCACTTT. It yields the protein CASSKGGLDSPLHF.

The chain is built from TRBV10-1 and TRBJ1-3; D remains unclear. CDR1 is WNHNN and CDR2 is SYGVQD in the germline V gene (reference sequence). CDR3 length: 13 residues. The V and J ends lost 5 bases and 0 bases respectively, with 5 bases between them. CDR3 in amino acids: CASSRNSGNTIYF. CDR3 nucleotides: TGCGCCAGCAGTCGGAACTCTGGAAACACCATATATTTT.

V gene TRBV5-1 combines with J gene TRBJ1-5; 8 bases are a match to TRBD1. V shed 1 base, J shed 7 bases, and the junction held 4 bases outside the gene matches. The V gene's germline CDR1 is SGHRS and CDR2 YFSETQ. CDR3 length equals 14 residues. The CDR3 sequence: CASSLSGGRQPQHF. Written as DNA, the CDR3 is TGCGCCAGCAGCTTGTCAGGGGGCCGGCAGCCCCAGCATTTT.

The chain couples TRBV6-5 to TRBJ2-7, with TRBD2 as a possible D gene (5 bases). V lost 3 bases and J 0 bases, leaving 12 bases between the germline ends. The CDR3 is made up of 15 amino acids. CDR1 and CDR2 from the germline V gene are MNHEY and SVGAGI. The CDR3 sequence is CASSYPGRSSYEQYF. CDR3 DNA sequence: TGTGCCAGCAGTTATCCGGGAAGGAGCTCCTACGAGCAGTACTTC.

V is TRBV7-2 and J is TRBJ1-6; D is undetermined. Between the trimmed V and J ends, which lost 5 bases and 7 bases, there was a span of 15 bases. Germline values: CDR1 SGHTA, CDR2 FQGNSA. This CDR3 has 15 amino acids. The CDR3 here is CASSLWIRENSPLHF. The CDR3 nucleotides are TGTGCCAGCAGCCTATGGATCCGCGAGAATTCACCCCTCCACTTT.

This chain links TRBV30 with TRBJ2-3, with 7 bases that match TRBD2. The V gene end was trimmed by 7 bases and the J gene end by 1 base; junction bases not matched to a gene: 5. Looked up from germline, CDR1 is GTSNPN and CDR2 is SVGIG (reference sequence). The CDR3 has 13 residues. This CDR3 reads CAFDRGGTDTQYF. DNA of the CDR3: TGTGCCTTTGACCGGGGGGGCACAGATACGCAGTATTTT.

The chain uses TRBV5-4 and TRBJ1-4; TRBD1 agrees at 9 bases. V was clipped by 3 bases and J by 7 bases; unmatched bases: 7. Germline V gives CDR1 SGHNT, CDR2 YYREEE (reference sequence). The CDR3 covers 15 residues. The CDR3 is CASSSGQGQIEKLFF. As DNA, the CDR3 is TGTGCCAGCAGCTCAGGACAGGGGCAGATTGAAAAACTGTTTTTT.

The chain links TRBV12-3 or TRBV12-4 to TRBJ2-7; D uncertain. V was pared by 6 bases and J by 2 bases, with 8 bases between. The CDR3 sequence is 12 residues long. The CDR3 nucleotides are TGTGCCAGCAGCCCTGGGGCCTACGAGCAGTACTTC. This codes for CASSPGAYEQYF.

The chain couples TRBV28 to TRBJ2-2, with D possibly matching TRBD2 (6 bases). Trimming stripped 6 bases from V and 7 bases from J, with 15 bases between. The CDR3 sequence is 14 residues long. The germline CDR1 and CDR2 sequences are MDHEN and SYDVKM. CDR3 DNA sequence: TGTGCCAGCAGCCGAGGCCGGCGGGGCGGGGAGCTGTTTTTT. It codes for CASSRGRRGGELFF.

This chain connects TRBV5-6 to TRBJ1-2, with 10 bases that match TRBD1. There are 16 residues in the CDR3. J lost 4 bases, V lost 5 bases, and 11 bases had no gene match. Germline V gene sequence: CDR1 SGHDT, CDR2 YYEEEE. The CDR3 here is CASRGTGAFQAYGYTF. DNA for the CDR3: TGTGCCAGCAGGGGGACAGGGGCCTTCCAAGCCTATGGCTACACCTTC.

The chain joins TRBV9 to TRBJ2-2; a possible D gene is TRBD1 (6 bases). V lost 3 bases to trimming and J lost 2 bases, with 20 bases between them. There are 18 residues in the CDR3. Germline CDR1 SGDLS, CDR2 YYNGEE. The chain's CDR3 is CASSGRTTGSPNTGELFF. The CDR3 DNA reads as TGTGCCAGCAGCGGGAGAACTACAGGGAGCCCCAACACCGGGGAGCTGTTTTTT. The variable domain in full, with the rest retrieved from reference TRBV9 and TRBJ2-2, is DSGVTQTPKHLITATGQRVTLRCSPRSGDLSVYWYQQSLDQGLQFLIQYYNGEERAKGNILERFSAQQFPDLHSELNLSSLELGDSALYFCASSGRTTGSPNTGELFFGEGSRLTVL.

This chain joins TRBV6-6 and TRBJ2-7; D tentatively fits TRBD1 or TRBD2 (5 bases each). CDR3 length: 14 amino acids. The V end lost 6 bases, the J end lost 2 bases, and 14 bases lay between the germline ends. Germline V CDR1 and CDR2: MNHNY, SVGAGI (reference sequence). CDR3 loop: CASSTSGTTYEQYF. CDR3 nucleotide sequence: TGTGCCAGCAGCACCTCCGGGACGACCTACGAGCAGTACTTC.

This clone showed up just once. The rearrangement links TRBV27 to TRBJ2-3; TRBD2 matches at 7 bases. V shed 9 bases, J shed 5 bases, and the junction held 8 bases outside the gene matches. The CDR3 sequence is 13 residues long. The germline V gene encodes CDR1 MNHEY and CDR2 SMNVEV (reference sequence). This chain's CDR3 is CASKVAGRDTQYF. Written as DNA, the CDR3 is TGTGCCAGTAAGGTAGCGGGTCGAGATACGCAGTATTTT.

J is TRBJ2-7 and V is TRBV11-3; D is ambiguous. CDR3 length equals 13 residues. V dropped 0 bases and J dropped 3 bases, with 6 bases sitting between them. The germline CDR1 and CDR2 sequences are SGHNT and YENEEA. The CDR3 reads CASSLDANYEQYF. The CDR3 nucleotides are TGTGCCAGCAGCTTAGATGCTAACTACGAGCAGTACTTC.

CDR3 in DNA: TGTGCCAGCTCACCCCGCCAGGGGTTTGCCTACGAGCAGTACTTC. It yields the protein CASSPRQGFAYEQYF. The V and J genes are TRBV18 and TRBJ2-7; a weak D match, TRBD1 (6 bases). The CDR3 sequence is 15 residues long. CDR1 and CDR2 (germline): KGHSH, LQKENI. The V and J ends lost 3 bases and 2 bases respectively, with 14 bases between them.

This chain links TRBV7-2 with TRBJ1-1, with unresolved D. The ends were cut back, 2 bases at V and 0 bases at J, with 13 bases in the middle. The CDR3 sequence is 16 residues long. Germline CDR1 SGHTA, CDR2 FQGNSA. The CDR3 spells CASSLLPGTMNTEAFF. CDR3 nucleotide sequence: TGTGCCAGCAGCTTATTGCCAGGAACGATGAACACTGAAGCTTTCTTT.

The genes are TRBV12-3 or TRBV12-4 and TRBJ1-2; tentative D call: TRBD1 (6 bases). V was shortened by 5 bases and J by 8 bases, with 15 bases between the two germline ends. CDR3 length: 13 amino acids. The CDR3 region is CASSEQGFTGYTF. In DNA form, the CDR3 reads TGTGCCAGCAGTGAACAGGGTTTTACCGGCTACACCTTC.

The CDR3 protein is CASSVARGEAFF. CDR3 nucleotides: TGTGCCAGCAGCGTAGCTAGGGGGGAAGCTTTCTTT. The chain employs TRBV9 and TRBJ1-1, with D possibly matching TRBD1 (6 bases). CDR1 SGDLS and CDR2 YYNGEE come from the germline V gene. V lost 0 bases and J 8 bases, leaving 8 bases between the germline ends. This CDR3 contains 12 residues. Based on the CDR3 plus reference TRBV9 and TRBJ1-1, the full variable domain is DSGVTQTPKHLITATGQRVTLRCSPRSGDLSVYWYQQSLDQGLQFLIQYYNGEERAKGNILERFSAQQFPDLHSELNLSSLELGDSALYFCASSVARGEAFFGQGTRLTVV.

The chain uses TRBV4-2 and TRBJ2-2; D remains unclear. The CDR3 is 13 residues long. The germline V and J ends were trimmed by 2 bases and 5 bases, with 6 bases remaining between them. In germline, CDR1 is LGHNA, CDR2 YNFKEQ. The DNA for the CDR3 is TGTGCCAGCAGCCAATTCGAAACCGGGGAGCTGTTTTTT. This gives the protein CASSQFETGELFF.

CDR3 bases: TGTGCCAGCTCACCAAGGACGATGAACACTGAAGCTTTCTTT. Encoded protein: CASSPRTMNTEAFF. The V call is TRBV18, the J call TRBJ1-1; D not resolved. Germline CDR1 KGHSH, CDR2 LQKENI. The CDR3 runs to 14 residues. The V and J ends lost 2 bases and 0 bases respectively, with 7 bases between them.

This chain joins TRBV7-8 and TRBJ1-2; D is possibly TRBD1 (6 bases). The germline V gene has CDR1 SGHVS and CDR2 FQNEAQ. The CDR3 covers 15 residues. V lost 2 bases, J lost 2 bases, and 12 bases lay in between. The CDR3 sequence is CASSLSPGENYGYTF. The DNA for the CDR3 is TGTGCCAGCAGCTTATCCCCAGGGGAAAACTATGGCTACACCTTC.

The V gene is TRBV19, the J gene TRBJ1-5, with unresolved D. The germline V gene encodes CDR1 LNHDA and CDR2 SQIVND (reference sequence). Trimming cost V 3 bases and J 4 bases, with 7 bases left between them. The CDR3 totals 13 residues. The CDR3 spells CASSIYGNQPQHF. The CDR3 nucleotides read TGTGCCAGTAGTATTTACGGTAATCAGCCCCAGCATTTT.

V usage is TRBV24-1 and J usage is TRBJ2-2; TRBD1 is a possible D gene (5 bases). The V end was cut by 9 bases, the J end by 6 bases, with 16 bases between. The CDR3 runs to 14 residues. Per germline, CDR1 KGHDR and CDR2 SFDVKD. The chain's CDR3 is CATGGHFSSGELFF. CDR3 coding DNA: TGTGCCACCGGCGGACATTTCTCTTCCGGGGAGCTGTTTTTT.

The CDR3 here is CASSEALRGPGYTF. DNA of the CDR3: TGTGCCAGCAGTGAAGCGCTCCGGGGCCCTGGCTACACCTTC. The rearrangement joins TRBV6-1 to TRBJ1-2; tentatively, D is TRBD1 (5 bases). This CDR3 has 14 amino acids. V was clipped by 0 bases and J by 7 bases, with 12 bases between them. Looked up from germline, CDR1 is MNHNS and CDR2 is SASEGT.

The chain employs TRBV7-9 and TRBJ1-5, with D tentatively TRBD1 (6 bases). This CDR3 contains 13 residues. The germline gives CDR1 SEHNR, CDR2 FQNEAQ (reference sequence). The germline V and J ends were trimmed by 5 bases and 6 bases, with 11 bases remaining between them. CDR3 protein: CASSPGTFQPQHF. The CDR3 nucleotides are TGTGCCAGCAGCCCAGGGACATTTCAGCCCCAGCATTTT.